This T cell receptor beta chain derives from a study of OX40 agonist ivuxolimab in advanced cancers. Sequenced by immunoSEQ multiplex PCR; TCRdb stores in-frame clones only, minus some. Of some 19,000 clones in the sample, roughly three quarters were seen once. This CDR3 has 16 residues. CDR1 is MGHRA, CDR2 YSYEKL, per germline. V was pared by 0 bases and J by 0 bases, with 12 bases between. The material sequenced was CD4+ or CD8+ T cells sorted from blood, taken in a trial of the OX40 agonist ivuxolimab. The chain links TRBV4-1 to TRBJ2-7; D is undetermined. This clonotype was sampled from an adult with an advanced solid tumor such as melanoma, head and neck, liver or kidney cancer. CDR3 sequence reads: CASSQDAAIYSYEQYF. In DNA, the CDR3 is TGCGCCAGCAGCCAAGATGCCGCTATCTACTCCTACGAGCAGTACTTC.